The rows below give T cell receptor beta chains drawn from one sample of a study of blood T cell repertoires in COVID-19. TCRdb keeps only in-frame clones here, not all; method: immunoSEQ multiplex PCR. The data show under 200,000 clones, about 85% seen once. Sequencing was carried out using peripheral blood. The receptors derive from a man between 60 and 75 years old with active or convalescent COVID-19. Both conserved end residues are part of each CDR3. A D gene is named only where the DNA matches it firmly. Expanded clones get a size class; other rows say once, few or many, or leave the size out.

cdr3_aa: CAISDLAGYQPQHF; cdr3_nt: TGTGCCATCAGTGATTTGGCAGGCTATCAGCCCCAGCATTTT; j_call: TRBJ1-5; v_call: TRBV10-3; d_call: NA; clone_size: few
cdr3_aa: CASSKAGSLYEQYF; cdr3_nt: TGTGCCAGCAGCAAAGCCGGGTCGCTCTACGAGCAGTACTTC; j_call: TRBJ2-7; v_call: TRBV7-9; d_call: NA; clone_size: NA
cdr3_aa: CASSGTERQPQHF; cdr3_nt: TGTGCCAGCAGCGGGACAGAACGCCAGCCCCAGCATTTT; j_call: TRBJ1-5; v_call: TRBV2; d_call: TRBD1; clone_size: NA
cdr3_aa: CASRGQGYTGELFF; cdr3_nt: TGTGCCAGCCGTGGACAGGGGTATACCGGGGAGCTGTTTTTT; j_call: TRBJ2-2; v_call: TRBV6-1; d_call: TRBD1; clone_size: NA
cdr3_aa: CASSRSAGGYNEQFF; cdr3_nt: TGTGCCAGCAGCCGATCAGCGGGGGGGTACAATGAGCAGTTCTTC; j_call: TRBJ2-1; v_call: TRBV7-3; d_call: TRBD2; clone_size: NA
cdr3_aa: CATSKTGGGTDTQYF; cdr3_nt: TGTGCCACCAGTAAGACAGGGGGCGGCACAGATACGCAGTATTTT; j_call: TRBJ2-3; v_call: TRBV24-1; d_call: TRBD1; clone_size: NA
cdr3_aa: CASLGDRNEQFF; cdr3_nt: TGTGCCAGCCTCGGGGATAGAAATGAGCAGTTCTTC; j_call: TRBJ2-1; v_call: TRBV12-3/TRBV12-4; d_call: NA; clone_size: NA
cdr3_aa: CASSQDMRSYNSPLHF; cdr3_nt: TGCGCCAGCAGCCAAGATATGCGCTCCTATAATTCACCCCTCCACTTT; j_call: TRBJ1-6; v_call: TRBV4-1; d_call: NA; clone_size: NA
cdr3_aa: CATNRGANSPLHF; cdr3_nt: TGTGCCACCAACAGGGGAGCGAATTCACCCCTCCACTTT; j_call: TRBJ1-6; v_call: TRBV6-5; d_call: TRBD1; clone_size: NA
cdr3_aa: CASSPWAGGGEETQYF; cdr3_nt: TGCGCCAGCAGCCCCTGGGCCGGGGGGGGCGAGGAGACCCAGTACTTC; j_call: TRBJ2-5; v_call: TRBV5-1; d_call: TRBD2; clone_size: NA
cdr3_aa: CAIDRVGEQYF; cdr3_nt: TGTGCAATTGACAGGGTGGGTGAGCAGTACTTC; j_call: TRBJ2-7; v_call: TRBV24-1; d_call: TRBD1; clone_size: NA
cdr3_aa: CASTSRGGRYNEQFF; cdr3_nt: TGTGCCAGCACCTCGAGGGGGGGGCGCTATAATGAGCAGTTCTTC; j_call: TRBJ2-1; v_call: TRBV5-4; d_call: NA; clone_size: NA
cdr3_aa: CASSQGRAAQETQYF; cdr3_nt: TGCGCCAGCAGCCAAGGTCGAGCGGCCCAAGAGACCCAGTACTTC; j_call: TRBJ2-5; v_call: TRBV4-1; d_call: NA; clone_size: NA
cdr3_aa: CASGLVTRASVGTDTQYF; cdr3_nt: TGTGCTAGTGGTTTGGTCACGAGGGCCTCGGTCGGGACAGATACGCAGTATTTT; j_call: TRBJ2-3; v_call: TRBV12-5; d_call: NA; clone_size: NA
cdr3_aa: CASSSSGGARDTQYF; cdr3_nt: TGTGCCAGCAGCTCTAGCGGGGGGGCTCGAGATACGCAGTATTTT; j_call: TRBJ2-3; v_call: TRBV7-3; d_call: TRBD2; clone_size: NA
cdr3_aa: CASSQDHNRGTSYNEQFF; cdr3_nt: TGCGCCAGCAGCCAAGATCACAACAGGGGGACCTCCTACAATGAGCAGTTCTTC; j_call: TRBJ2-1; v_call: TRBV4-1; d_call: TRBD1; clone_size: NA
cdr3_aa: CASSFPGDGELFF; cdr3_nt: TGCGCCAGCAGCTTCCCCGGGGACGGGGAGCTGTTTTTT; j_call: TRBJ2-2; v_call: TRBV5-1; d_call: NA; clone_size: NA
cdr3_aa: CASSPLRGGTDTQYF; cdr3_nt: TGCGCCAGCAGCCCCCTCAGGGGAGGGACAGATACGCAGTATTTT; j_call: TRBJ2-3; v_call: TRBV4-1; d_call: NA; clone_size: NA
cdr3_aa: CASSYSNAKQGDGYTF; cdr3_nt: TGTGCCAGCAGTTACTCGAACGCTAAACAGGGGGACGGCTACACCTTC; j_call: TRBJ1-2; v_call: TRBV6-5; d_call: TRBD1; clone_size: NA
cdr3_aa: CASSLAESGELFF; cdr3_nt: TGCGCCAGCAGCTTGGCCGAGTCCGGGGAGCTGTTTTTT; j_call: TRBJ2-2; v_call: TRBV5-1; d_call: NA; clone_size: NA
cdr3_aa: CASTSEPGSPYSNQPQHF; cdr3_nt: TGCGCCAGCACATCTGAGCCAGGCAGCCCTTATAGCAATCAGCCCCAGCATTTT; j_call: TRBJ1-5; v_call: TRBV4-1; d_call: NA; clone_size: NA
cdr3_aa: CASSFTGDKETQYF; cdr3_nt: TGCGCCAGCAGTTTTACAGGGGACAAAGAGACCCAGTACTTC; j_call: TRBJ2-5; v_call: TRBV10-2; d_call: TRBD1; clone_size: NA
cdr3_aa: CASSLQGIGAYEQYF; cdr3_nt: TGCGCCAGCAGCTTACAGGGGATTGGCGCCTACGAGCAGTACTTC; j_call: TRBJ2-7; v_call: TRBV5-1; d_call: TRBD1; clone_size: once
cdr3_aa: CASSLHSGLAGQGNEQFF; cdr3_nt: TGTGCCAGCAGCTTACATTCGGGCTTAGCGGGACAGGGCAATGAGCAGTTCTTC; j_call: TRBJ2-1; v_call: TRBV7-9; d_call: NA; clone_size: once
cdr3_aa: CASSYSLSGNTIYF; cdr3_nt: TGTGCCAGCAGTTACTCCCTCTCTGGAAACACCATATATTTT; j_call: TRBJ1-3; v_call: TRBV6-2/TRBV6-3; d_call: NA; clone_size: NA
cdr3_aa: CASSFGGAHNEQFF; cdr3_nt: TGTGCCAGCAGCTTCGGGGGGGCCCACAATGAGCAGTTCTTC; j_call: TRBJ2-1; v_call: TRBV13; d_call: TRBD2; clone_size: medium-sized
cdr3_aa: CSASGESEQYF; cdr3_nt: TGCAGTGCTAGCGGGGAGAGCGAGCAGTACTTC; j_call: TRBJ2-7; v_call: TRBV20-1; d_call: NA; clone_size: NA
cdr3_aa: CASSDLRGKNNQPQHF; cdr3_nt: TGTGCCAGTAGTGATTTGAGGGGGAAGAACAATCAGCCCCAGCATTTT; j_call: TRBJ1-5; v_call: TRBV19; d_call: NA; clone_size: once
cdr3_aa: CASSASGTGGSYNEQFF; cdr3_nt: TGTGCCAGCAGTGCATCCGGGACAGGGGGCTCCTACAATGAGCAGTTCTTC; j_call: TRBJ2-1; v_call: TRBV25-1; d_call: TRBD1; clone_size: NA
cdr3_aa: CATSRAGFTDTQYF; cdr3_nt: TGTGCCACCAGCAGAGCAGGGTTCACAGATACGCAGTATTTT; j_call: TRBJ2-3; v_call: TRBV15; d_call: NA; clone_size: NA
cdr3_aa: CATSRDMPSGATRDTQYF; cdr3_nt: TGTGCCACCAGCAGAGATATGCCTAGCGGGGCCACGAGGGATACGCAGTATTTT; j_call: TRBJ2-3; v_call: TRBV15; d_call: TRBD2; clone_size: NA
cdr3_aa: CSVEAGQGYGYTF; cdr3_nt: TGCAGCGTTGAGGCAGGGCAGGGCTATGGCTACACCTTC; j_call: TRBJ1-2; v_call: TRBV29-1; d_call: NA; clone_size: NA
cdr3_aa: CASSSRRVQSPFQETQYF; cdr3_nt: TGTGCCAGCAGCTCCCGTCGGGTCCAATCCCCTTTTCAAGAGACCCAGTACTTC; j_call: TRBJ2-5; v_call: TRBV5-6; d_call: NA; clone_size: NA
cdr3_aa: CASRQGTSGYTF; cdr3_nt: TGTGCCAGCAGACAGGGTACTTCTGGCTACACCTTC; j_call: TRBJ1-2; v_call: TRBV6-5; d_call: NA; clone_size: NA
cdr3_aa: CSAPRTGKLFF; cdr3_nt: TGCAGTGCCCCGAGGACAGGGAAGCTGTTTTTT; j_call: TRBJ2-2; v_call: TRBV20-1; d_call: TRBD1; clone_size: NA
cdr3_aa: CASSYQGNTEAFF; cdr3_nt: TGTGCCAGCAGTTACCAGGGGAACACTGAAGCTTTCTTT; j_call: TRBJ1-1; v_call: TRBV6-5; d_call: NA; clone_size: NA
cdr3_aa: CASSFGVSDTEAFF; cdr3_nt: TGCGCCAGCAGCTTCGGGGTTTCGGACACTGAAGCTTTCTTT; j_call: TRBJ1-1; v_call: TRBV5-1; d_call: NA; clone_size: NA
cdr3_aa: CASSRGTPEYGYTF; cdr3_nt: TGTGCCAGTAGTCGTGGGACACCGGAATATGGCTACACCTTC; j_call: TRBJ1-2; v_call: TRBV19; d_call: NA; clone_size: NA
cdr3_aa: CASSLAAGWSYNEQFF; cdr3_nt: TGTGCCAGCAGCTTAGCGGCAGGGTGGTCCTACAATGAGCAGTTCTTC; j_call: TRBJ2-1; v_call: TRBV7-6; d_call: NA; clone_size: NA
cdr3_aa: CASSLARVGGTGREQYF; cdr3_nt: TGTGCCAGCAGCTTAGCCCGAGTCGGAGGGACGGGGAGGGAGCAGTACTTC; j_call: TRBJ2-7; v_call: TRBV11-2; d_call: NA; clone_size: few
cdr3_aa: CASSETGNSNQPQHF; cdr3_nt: TGTGCCAGCAGTGAAACAGGGAATAGCAATCAGCCCCAGCATTTT; j_call: TRBJ1-5; v_call: TRBV6-1; d_call: NA; clone_size: NA
cdr3_aa: CASSLVSGLADTQYF; cdr3_nt: TGTGCCAGCAGCTTAGTGTCGGGACTAGCAGATACGCAGTATTTT; j_call: TRBJ2-3; v_call: TRBV7-9; d_call: TRBD2; clone_size: once
cdr3_aa: CASSAGGAGQPQHF; cdr3_nt: TGTGCCAGCAGTGCGGGGGGCGCAGGTCAGCCCCAGCATTTT; j_call: TRBJ1-5; v_call: TRBV2; d_call: NA; clone_size: NA
cdr3_aa: CASSLGTGVVTQYF; cdr3_nt: TGCGCCAGCAGCTTAGGGACAGGGGTGGTGACCCAGTACTTC; j_call: TRBJ2-5; v_call: TRBV5-1; d_call: TRBD1; clone_size: NA
cdr3_aa: CASSSDNATDTQYF; cdr3_nt: TGTGCCAGCAGCTCGGACAATGCCACAGATACGCAGTATTTT; j_call: TRBJ2-3; v_call: TRBV13; d_call: NA; clone_size: NA
cdr3_aa: CASTTRPGGNQPQHF; cdr3_nt: TGTGCCAGCACTACCAGACCAGGGGGCAATCAGCCCCAGCATTTT; j_call: TRBJ1-5; v_call: TRBV6-5; d_call: NA; clone_size: NA
cdr3_aa: CASSDSAGGDVGCSNEQFF; cdr3_nt: TGTGCCAGCAGTGACTCAGCGGGGGGAGACGTCGGGTGCAGCAATGAGCAGTTCTTC; j_call: TRBJ2-1; v_call: TRBV6-4; d_call: TRBD2; clone_size: NA
cdr3_aa: CASSLARTSGEHEQYF; cdr3_nt: TGTGCCAGCAGCTTAGCTCGGACTAGCGGGGAACACGAGCAGTACTTC; j_call: TRBJ2-7; v_call: TRBV11-2; d_call: TRBD2; clone_size: NA
cdr3_aa: CASSPSGQGFTYEQYF; cdr3_nt: TGTGCCAGCAGCCCCTCCGGACAGGGGTTTACCTACGAGCAGTACTTC; j_call: TRBJ2-7; v_call: TRBV5-6; d_call: TRBD1; clone_size: NA
cdr3_aa: CSAGLAVTLETQYF; cdr3_nt: TGCAGCGCTGGACTAGCGGTAACTCTGGAGACCCAGTACTTC; j_call: TRBJ2-5; v_call: TRBV29-1; d_call: TRBD2; clone_size: once
cdr3_aa: CASSAPPGQDNEQFF; cdr3_nt: TGTGCCAGCAGCGCACCGCCGGGACAAGACAATGAGCAGTTCTTC; j_call: TRBJ2-1; v_call: TRBV9; d_call: NA; clone_size: NA
cdr3_aa: CASNRGANQPQHF; cdr3_nt: TGTGCCAGTAACAGGGGGGCGAATCAGCCCCAGCATTTT; j_call: TRBJ1-5; v_call: TRBV2; d_call: TRBD1; clone_size: few